This entry concerns a single T cell receptor beta chain. The antigen remains undetermined. This specimen belongs to a study of blood T cells in healthy people across ages. It was with a sample-barcoded 5' primer and a J-beta primer mix that a second PCR of roughly 6 to 12 cycles was run. TCRdb called the 5' RACE reads again in MiXCR, with one record for every CDR3 protein. Of some 1,800,000 distinct CDR3 sequences detected, around 42% appear once; the ten largest clones hold roughly 23%. Study-wide findings and caveats: While age rose, TCR beta diversity per million T cells dropped in a roughly linear way.

From germline, CDR1 is SGHRS and CDR2 YFSETQ. The V end was cut by 3 bases, the J end by 2 bases, with 20 bases between. The CDR3 is 17 amino acids. The TCR was taken from a human donor in good health. The chain links TRBV5-1 to TRBJ2-5; weak D call: TRBD1 (6 bases). The sequenced sample consisted of blood. The CDR3 DNA sequence: TGCGCCAGCAGCTCCGTGGCCTGGGGGCGCGGGCAAGAGACCCAGTACTTC. It encodes CASSSVAWGRGQETQYF.